This paragraph reports one T cell receptor (beta chain). This record comes from a study of cytomegalovirus exposure and HLA in healthy donors. Use of 60 Vbeta and 13 Jbeta primers characterized the PCR. Produced via immunoSEQ multiplex PCR; TCRdb's table is partial and in-frame only. The table records approximately 51,000 clones, about four fifths of them present only once. The sequence derives from a boy aged 5-17 years in good health and CMV-seropositive. Material: PBMCs.

CDR3 in DNA: TGCGCCAGCAGCCCGCCGGGGGGTACGCAGTATTTT. This gives the protein CASSPPGGTQYF. This chain connects TRBV5-1 to TRBJ2-3; TRBD2 matches at 7 bases. This CDR3 has 12 residues. Germline lookup yields CDR1 SGHRS and CDR2 YFSETQ. With V trimmed by 4 bases and J by 8 bases, 4 bases remained unmatched.